Detailed here is one T cell receptor (beta chain). Its antigen remains unknown. This entry is derived from a study of cytomegalovirus exposure and HLA in healthy donors. General observations from the study: A missense variant in DCLRE1C was later tied to TCR beta V- and J-gene trimming. The study assumed roughly uniform donor sequencing depth for presence/absence analyses. Analysis performed later showed TCR beta chains linked to HLA being more clonally expanded than equally common others.

Germline V gives CDR1 MNHNS, CDR2 SASEGT. V lost 6 bases, J lost 3 bases, and 18 bases lay in between. The CDR3 has 15 amino acids. 60 Vbeta and 13 Jbeta primers were used in PCR. The assay was immunoSEQ multiplex PCR, and TCRdb's table has in-frame clones only and misses some. The top ten clones hold nearly 7% of a sample with 130,000 to 150,000 clones, 80% of them seen once. This TCR was sampled from a middle-aged man in good health and CMV-seropositive. This chain connects TRBV6-1 to TRBJ2-7; D perhaps matches TRBD1 (6 bases). The source material was PBMCs. The CDR3 region has the DNA TGTGCCAGCAGGACTACAGGCCTAGGGGGCTACGAGCAGTACTTC. Translating gives CASRTTGLGGYEQYF.